This passage covers 8 T cell receptor beta chains from one sample sequenced in a study of cytomegalovirus exposure and HLA in healthy donors. PCR used 60 Vbeta primers and 13 Jbeta primers. Sequencing was performed with immunoSEQ multiplex PCR; in TCRdb, only in-frame clones are kept and a portion is missing. The repertoire holds about 160,000 clones, with around 75% as singletons. Source material: PBMCs. These receptors originate from a female donor in good health and CMV-seronegative.

J is TRBJ2-3 and V is TRBV9; the D gene is possibly TRBD2 (7 bases). The germline V gene has CDR1 SGDLS and CDR2 YYNGEE. The CDR3 loop spans 16 amino acids. Trimming took off 5 bases at V and 4 bases at J, with 20 bases between the two ends. CDR3 in amino acids: CASRGGASDRPDTQYF. CDR3 DNA: TGTGCCAGCAGGGGGGGGGCTTCCGACAGACCAGATACGCAGTATTTT.

The CDR3 region is CASRDRQNLEKLFF. The CDR3 nucleotides are TGTGCCAGCAGGGACAGGCAAAACCTCGAAAAACTGTTTTTT. The chain is built from TRBV25-1 and TRBJ1-4; 7 bases fit TRBD1. The CDR3 runs to 14 residues. The trim removed 6 bases at V and 8 bases at J, leaving 9 bases unmatched. Germline CDR1 reads MGHDK; CDR2 reads SYGVNS.

The chain couples TRBV7-9 to TRBJ1-1, with 9 nucleotides matching TRBD1. The CDR3 has 15 amino acids. J was trimmed by 0 bases and V by 6 bases; bases with no gene match: 5. Germline-derived CDR1 and CDR2 are SEHNR and FQNEAQ (reference sequence). The CDR3 DNA sequence: TGTGCCAGCAGACCCAGACAGGGGGTGAACACTGAAGCTTTCTTT. Protein product: CASRPRQGVNTEAFF.

The sample holds a few counts of this clone. V and J are TRBV7-3 and TRBJ2-5, with TRBD2 as a possible D gene (6 bases). This CDR3 spans 14 amino acids. V was cut by 5 bases and J by 5 bases, with 15 bases left in between. The germline CDR1 and CDR2 sequences are SGHTA and FQGTGA. CDR3 amino acids: CASSATSPRETQYF. The CDR3 nucleotides read TGTGCCAGCAGCGCCACTAGCCCCAGGGAGACCCAGTACTTC.

This chain links TRBV7-6 with TRBJ1-2; 7 nucleotides line up with TRBD1. Germline V gene lookup returns CDR1 SGHVS and CDR2 FNYEAQ. Germline trimming cut 5 bases from V and 2 bases from J; bases unmatched to any gene: 5. This CDR3 is 14 amino acids long. This CDR3 is CASSPSTGNYGYTF. CDR3 in DNA: TGTGCCAGCAGCCCATCGACAGGGAACTATGGCTACACCTTC.

V usage is TRBV10-3 and J usage is TRBJ2-2, with a possible D match to TRBD2 (6 bases). Trimming removed 8 bases from V and 6 bases from J, with 16 bases in between. The CDR3 loop spans 14 amino acids. Germline CDR1 and CDR2: ENHRY and SYGVKD. Here the CDR3 reads CAISTGVWAGELFF. The CDR3 bases are TGTGCCATCTCGACGGGGGTGTGGGCCGGGGAGCTGTTTTTT.

V is TRBV5-4 and J is TRBJ2-5; the D gene is possibly TRBD1 (6 bases). CDR3 length: 15 residues. Between the trimmed V and J ends, which lost 4 bases and 4 bases, there was a span of 17 bases. Germline CDR1 SGHNT, CDR2 YYREEE (reference sequence). This chain's CDR3 is CASSGVRGAGETQYF. Here the CDR3 DNA reads TGTGCCAGCAGCGGCGTCAGGGGCGCAGGAGAGACCCAGTACTTC.

In regard to this clone: The same CDR3 is also encoded by other DNA sequences in this sample. The chain has TRBV7-2 and TRBJ1-2; 7 positions agree with TRBD1. Germline V CDR1 and CDR2: SGHTA, FQGNSA. This CDR3 spans 13 amino acids. V lost 5 bases to trimming and J lost 2 bases; unmatched junction nucleotides: 2. The DNA for the CDR3 is TGTGCCAGCAGCCCGGGACAGAACTATGGCTACACCTTC. Its translation is CASSPGQNYGYTF.